Sequencing of this T cell receptor beta chain was carried out in a study of T cells after posttransplantation cyclophosphamide. Study-wide findings and caveats: Later post-transplant blood repertoires were often dominated by donor CD8+ memory clones. Recipient CMV seropositivity and CMV reactivation strongly tracked TRB clonality. Tissue-infiltrating T cells from skin or gut overlapped little with blood T cells.

This clone appeared a few times. Its antigen is unknown. Assay used: immunoSEQ multiplex PCR; TCRdb lists only in-frame clones, some missing. The sample is made up of some 39,000 clones, none counted only once. The related graft donor's blood sample was taken on the day of bone marrow donation. The clonotype comes from a girl between 5 and 17 years old in good health, CMV-negative, and a related stem cell transplant donor. The specimen was PBMCs.

CDR3 bases: TGTGCCAGCAGCCAAATAGCGGGCCAGGGCTCCTACGAGCAGTACTTC. Its protein product is CASSQIAGQGSYEQYF. This chain links TRBV14 with TRBJ2-7; 7 bases match TRBD2. Unmatched junction bases numbered 7, after V lost 2 bases and J lost 0 bases. CDR1 and CDR2 (germline): SGHDN, FVKESK. CDR3 length equals 16 residues.